This is a list of T cell receptor beta chains from one sample in a study of cytomegalovirus exposure and HLA in healthy donors. Method: immunoSEQ multiplex PCR; TCRdb's copy keeps in-frame clones and lacks some. The sample has around 130,000 clones, approximately 8% seen once. The sample consisted of PBMCs. The receptor source for this set is a woman between 40 and 55 years old in good health and CMV-seropositive. Each CDR3 is given with its conserved first and last residue. D genes are given only for firm matches. The size of a clone is reported for some rows only, either as once, few or many, or as a class for expanded clones.

D gene	clone size	V gene	J gene	CDR3 protein	CDR3 DNA
TRBD1	NA	TRBV10-3	TRBJ1-1	CAIRGGTGGNTEAFF	TGTGCCATCAGGGGGGGGACAGGGGGCAACACTGAAGCTTTCTTT
NA	NA	TRBV5-1	TRBJ1-1	CASSLDSHTPEAFF	TGCGCCAGCAGCTTGGACAGCCATACTCCTGAAGCTTTCTTT
TRBD1	NA	TRBV18	TRBJ2-3	CASSRDRSTDTQYF	TGTGCCAGCTCAAGGGACAGGAGCACAGATACGCAGTATTTT
NA	few	TRBV27	TRBJ2-7	CASRFRDISYEQYF	TGTGCCAGCAGATTCCGGGACATATCCTACGAGCAGTACTTC
NA	NA	TRBV5-1	TRBJ2-5	CASSPPAPSPRETQYF	TGCGCCAGCAGCCCACCAGCCCCTTCTCCACGAGAGACTCAGTACTTC
NA	NA	TRBV5-4	TRBJ2-2	CASGLQGGTGELFF	TGTGCCAGCGGACTGCAAGGGGGCACCGGGGAGCTGTTTTTT
TRBD1	NA	TRBV7-6	TRBJ1-6	CASSPTGGDSPLHF	TGTGCCAGCAGCCCGACAGGGGGTGACTCACCCCTCCACTTT
NA	few	TRBV14	TRBJ1-1	CASSLRGRMNTEAFF	TGTGCCAGCAGTCTAAGAGGGCGGATGAACACTGAAGCTTTCTTT
NA	few	TRBV7-6	TRBJ2-1	CASSPHRPIYNEQFF	TGTGCCAGCAGCCCTCACAGACCTATCTACAATGAGCAGTTCTTC
NA	NA	TRBV10-2	TRBJ1-3	CASSETGQGNTIYF	TGCGCCAGCAGTGAGACAGGGCAAGGAAACACCATATATTTT
NA	NA	TRBV2	TRBJ1-5	CASGNGRSVGNQPQHF	TGTGCCAGCGGTAACGGCAGGTCTGTTGGCAATCAGCCCCAGCATTTT
TRBD1	few	TRBV9	TRBJ1-1	CASSAGGTNTEAFF	TGTGCCAGCAGCGCAGGGGGGACGAACACTGAAGCTTTCTTT
NA	NA	TRBV5-1	TRBJ2-2	CASSLAGTGELFF	TGCGCCAGCAGCTTGGCCGGGACCGGGGAGCTGTTTTTT
NA	NA	TRBV11-2	TRBJ2-7	CASREQGISPLYEQYF	TGTGCCAGCAGGGAACAGGGTATTAGCCCCTTGTACGAGCAGTACTTC
TRBD1	few	TRBV10-2	TRBJ1-4	CASRVNRGRSEKLFF	TGCGCCAGCAGGGTGAACAGGGGCAGGAGTGAAAAACTGTTTTTT
NA	few	TRBV6-6	TRBJ2-2	CASSFPTDTGELFF	TGTGCCAGCAGTTTCCCGACAGACACCGGGGAGCTGTTTTTT
TRBD2	NA	TRBV6-6	TRBJ2-1	CASSLAGGVMNEQFF	TGTGCCAGCAGTTTAGCGGGGGGAGTAATGAATGAGCAGTTCTTC
NA	NA	TRBV5-1	TRBJ2-3	CASSPGHLSTDTQYF	TGCGCCAGCAGCCCCGGACACCTTAGCACAGATACGCAGTATTTT
NA	NA	TRBV5-1	TRBJ1-1	CASAGRGETEAFF	TGCGCCAGCGCGGGGAGGGGTGAAACTGAAGCTTTCTTT
TRBD1	few	TRBV6-5	TRBJ1-2	CASSFQQGASGYTF	TGTGCCAGCAGTTTTCAACAGGGGGCTAGTGGCTACACCTTC
NA	few	TRBV5-1	TRBJ2-2	CASSLGGTGELFF	TGCGCCAGCAGCTTGGGAGGCACCGGGGAGCTGTTTTTT
TRBD1	NA	TRBV19	TRBJ1-6	CASRDRLNSPLHF	TGTGCCAGTCGGGACAGATTAAATTCACCCCTCCACTTT
NA	few	TRBV7-9	TRBJ2-3	CASSLGSFGDTQYF	TGTGCCAGCAGCTTAGGCTCGTTCGGAGATACGCAGTATTTT
TRBD2	few	TRBV2	TRBJ2-7	CASSEQRGAYEQYF	TGTGCCAGCAGTGAACAGCGGGGGGCCTACGAGCAGTACTTC
TRBD2	NA	TRBV6-6	TRBJ2-5	CASSYSGGQETQYF	TGTGCCAGCAGTTACTCGGGGGGGCAAGAGACCCAGTACTTC
NA	NA	TRBV6-1	TRBJ1-1	CASSEQGRGNTEAFF	TGTGCCAGCAGTGAACAAGGGAGGGGGAACACTGAAGCTTTCTTT
NA	NA	TRBV14	TRBJ1-1	CASSLVGGGEAFF	TGTGCCAGCAGTCTAGTCGGGGGAGGTGAAGCTTTCTTT
NA	NA	TRBV2	TRBJ1-1	CASSESGGRLFNTEAFF	TGTGCCAGCAGTGAATCCGGGGGGCGTTTATTTAACACTGAAGCTTTCTTT
TRBD1	NA	TRBV11-1	TRBJ2-1	CASSWGRQGYNEQFF	TGTGCCAGCAGCTGGGGGAGACAGGGATACAATGAGCAGTTCTTC
NA	few	TRBV4-2	TRBJ1-1	CASSLGASGTEAFF	TGTGCCAGCAGCCTCGGGGCTAGCGGCACTGAAGCTTTCTTT
NA	NA	TRBV30	TRBJ2-2	CAWSAVNTGELFF	TGTGCCTGGAGTGCGGTAAACACCGGGGAGCTGTTTTTT
NA	few	TRBV19	TRBJ2-7	CASSIRTESYEQYF	TGTGCCAGTAGTATAAGAACGGAGTCCTACGAGCAGTACTTC
TRBD2	few	TRBV18	TRBJ2-3	CASSPRGGAGVSDTQYF	TGTGCCAGCTCACCCCGAGGGGGAGCGGGGGTCTCGGATACGCAGTATTTT
TRBD1	few	TRBV18	TRBJ2-2	CASSRSGGTANTGELFF	TGTGCCAGCTCAAGATCAGGGGGTACCGCGAACACCGGGGAGCTGTTTTTT
TRBD2	many	TRBV7-6	TRBJ2-2	CASRDRGGNTGELFF	TGTGCCAGCAGGGACCGGGGGGGTAACACCGGGGAGCTGTTTTTT
NA	few	TRBV5-1	TRBJ2-2	CASSLETVSELFF	TGCGCCAGCAGCTTAGAGACAGTTTCGGAGCTGTTTTTT
NA	few	TRBV7-2	TRBJ1-1	CASSLLRAVEAFF	TGTGCCAGCAGCTTATTGAGGGCCGTTGAAGCTTTCTTT
TRBD2	few	TRBV19	TRBJ2-5	CASSSGGGIETQYF	TGTGCCAGTAGTTCCGGCGGGGGGATAGAGACCCAGTACTTC
TRBD1	NA	TRBV5-1	TRBJ2-7	CASSLRQGSYEQYF	TGCGCCAGCAGCCTCCGACAGGGCTCCTACGAGCAGTACTTC
NA	few	TRBV9	TRBJ2-3	CASSSGARADTQYF	TGTGCCAGCAGCTCAGGGGCTCGGGCAGATACGCAGTATTTT
NA	NA	TRBV7-3	TRBJ1-1	CASAPGGFITEAFF	TGTGCCAGCGCCCCGGGGGGTTTCATCACTGAAGCTTTCTTT
NA	NA	TRBV7-2	TRBJ2-3	CASSLGVATDTQYF	TGTGCCAGCAGCTTGGGAGTCGCCACAGATACGCAGTATTTT
NA	few	TRBV5-1	TRBJ2-7	CASSFQGIAEQYF	TGCGCCAGCAGCTTCCAGGGGATAGCCGAGCAGTACTTC
NA	few	TRBV6-5	TRBJ2-1	CASSIRQASGNEQFF	TGTGCCAGCAGCATTCGACAGGCGAGCGGCAATGAGCAGTTCTTC
NA	NA	TRBV7-6	TRBJ2-5	CASSWQLRETQYF	TGTGCCAGCAGCTGGCAGTTGAGGGAGACCCAGTACTTC
NA	NA	TRBV5-4	TRBJ1-3	CASSDTTGGPGNTIYF	TGCGCCAGCAGCGATACAACGGGGGGGCCTGGAAACACCATATATTTT
TRBD2	NA	TRBV28	TRBJ2-7	CASGGKRGGNVGSYEQYF	TGTGCCAGCGGGGGGAAGCGGGGGGGTAATGTGGGCTCCTACGAGCAGTACTTC
TRBD1	few	TRBV6-1	TRBJ1-1	CASNDRGQNTEAFF	TGTGCCAGCAATGACAGGGGACAAAACACTGAAGCTTTCTTT
NA	few	TRBV6-1	TRBJ1-5	CASSEATRSSNQPQHF	TGTGCCAGCAGTGAAGCGACGCGGTCTAGCAATCAGCCCCAGCATTTT
TRBD1	NA	TRBV19	TRBJ1-1	CASSSRGNSSVFSEAFF	TGTGCCAGTAGTTCCAGGGGGAATTCGTCGGTGTTCTCTGAAGCTTTCTTT
NA	few	TRBV29-1	TRBJ1-1	CSVGASIQGEAFF	TGCAGCGTTGGCGCATCTATACAGGGTGAAGCTTTCTTT
TRBD1	few	TRBV6-6	TRBJ1-2	CASSYPPDRDNYGYTF	TGTGCCAGCAGTTACCCTCCGGACAGGGACAACTATGGCTACACCTTC
NA	few	TRBV7-6	TRBJ2-1	CASSLGPGEQFF	TGTGCCAGCAGCTTAGGGCCGGGGGAGCAGTTCTTC
NA	NA	TRBV7-6	TRBJ2-7	CASSSTGSSRSYEQYF	TGTGCCAGCAGCTCGACAGGCAGCTCCCGTTCCTACGAGCAGTACTTC
TRBD1	few	TRBV5-1	TRBJ1-4	CASSLYTGGEKLFF	TGCGCCAGCAGCTTGTATACAGGGGGCGAAAAACTGTTTTTT